This T cell receptor beta chain emerged from a study of identical twins (TCRdb year 2016). Describing the broader study: To test whether fetal clonotypes persist, the study used deep sequencing on TCR alpha and beta repertoires from monozygotic twins, unrelated adults of various ages, and cord blood. To rule out contamination, the twin experiments were replicated at different times with different library preparation protocols. The study at large found these results: Compared with coincidental sharing between unrelated individuals, out-of-frame TCR alpha sequences shared between twins showed an excess of sequences with low generation probability. Out-of-frame TCR alpha sharing in monozygotic twins was systematically underestimated by recombination models, whereas sharing between unrelated individuals was in agreement with the recombination models. Because the same donors could not be followed over many years, conclusions were based on cross-sectional statistical analysis. Zero-insertion analyses could be partly confounded by invariant T cells such as MAIT and iNKT, although diverse VJ usage argued against such confounding for most clonotypes. Fewer insertions were carried by abundant cord blood beta clonotypes; a weaker similar trend was observed in young adult naive repertoires, while no such trend was observed in memory repertoires. In beta out-of-frame sequences, excess twin sharing was weaker, because having fewer shared sequences lowered the signal-to-noise ratio.

In this sample, this clonotype turned up many times. The specificity of this receptor is unknown. Base-call qualities are not available, and no considerably larger clone is one nucleotide away. Every donor was a healthy Caucasian. Three pairs of female monozygotic twins, all aged roughly 18 to 29 years, were included in the twin cohort. Miltenyi CD45RO+ enrichment and human naive T-cell isolation kits were used to isolate memory (CD45RO+) and naive T cells from PBMC. The library was made by 5' RACE. Sequenced on an Illumina HiSeq 2000. Template switching introduced a universal primer binding site; the final cDNA contained a unique molecular identifier, enabling accurate counting of TCR cDNA molecules. Specific primers in the conserved constant-segment region were used to synthesize first-strand cDNA for the TCR alpha and beta chains. To control for contamination, every cDNA library carried two barcodes: a SMART-Mk sample barcode plus Illumina barcodes. Two successive PCR steps introduced TruSeq adapter sequences along with Illumina sample barcodes. The Illumina HiSeq platform was used with custom primers to sequence TCR alpha and beta cDNA libraries. In the source study's methods: Raw reads were processed with MiGEC to extract unique molecular identifiers, and MiXCR was used to determine CDR3 positions. For each individual, recombination models were inferred using an EM algorithm with the repgenHMM and IGoR tools. Shared clonotypes were analyzed with the tcR package in R, and sharing was normalized by the product of cloneset sizes. To study raw recombination without the effects of thymic and clonal selection, out-of-frame nonproductive sequences were analyzed. In TCRdb, the public reads were trimmed at Q25 with fastp and aligned with MiXCR, with productive beta chains retained. Here each entry gathers all rows of one CDR3 protein and keeps the most common genes and DNA. TCRdb, not the authors, supplied the V and J calls. The sample yields 220,000 or so distinct CDR3 sequences; 5.5% to 7% were counted once. Roughly 3.9% of the sample rests with the top ten.

Taken from the germline V gene, the CDR1 and CDR2 loops are MNHNS and SASEGT. CDR3 length: 15 amino acids, cysteine to phenylalanine. Just the 45-base CDR3 DNA is kept, in frame starting at base 1. Trimming accounts for 10 bases at V and 4 bases at J, while the number of junction bases matched to no gene is 12. These sequences were also reported in another study, on yellow fever vaccine responses in identical twins. Per the second study: According to the authors, the vaccine-induced T cell response in identical twins seemed to be partly convergent and partly specific to each individual. The study precisely tracked vaccine-responding T cell clones in identical twins.

Material: memory (CD45RO+) T cells sorted from blood. Reading the label with the study, this specimen's cell subset or site is: CD45RO+ enriched T cells. The source is a woman aged 18-29 years in good health. The chain couples TRBV6-1 to TRBJ2-1; 8 bases in the junction line up with TRBD2. In nucleotide form, the sequence is TGTGCCACCAAAGGACCCCAGCGGGGGTACAATGAGCAGTTCTTC. The translation is CATKGPQRGYNEQFF.